The 22 T cell receptor beta chains given below trace back to one sample, sequenced in a study of blood T cell repertoires in COVID-19. Generated by immunoSEQ multiplex PCR, the TCRdb table keeps only in-frame clones and is missing some. The sample holds 90,000 to 95,000 clones, 88% seen once. The sequenced sample was peripheral blood. The source of these receptors is a woman in her 70s with acute or convalescent COVID-19.

This clone was seen a few times. V gene TRBV7-9 combines with J gene TRBJ1-1; D is ambiguous. CDR3 size: 13 residues. Germline assignment: CDR1 SEHNR and CDR2 FQNEAQ (reference sequence). V gave up 5 bases and J gave up 1 base, with 8 bases separating them. The DNA of the CDR3 is TGTGCCAGCAGCGCCGACACGAACACTGAAGCTTTCTTT. Translation: CASSADTNTEAFF.

This clone was seen just once. The chain carries TRBV3-1 (or the pseudogene TRBV3-2) and TRBJ2-1; D might be TRBD2 (6 bases). From germline, CDR1 is LGHDT and CDR2 YNNKEL (reference sequence). The CDR3 covers 14 residues. With 1 base removed from V and 4 bases from J, the gap between germline ends came to 8 bases. CDR3 sequence (DNA): TGTGCCAGCAGCCAAGGTAGCGGATACAATGAGCAGTTCTTC. This sequence encodes CASSQGSGYNEQFF.

Here the CDR3 reads CASSLAVSVQNYGYTF. The CDR3 DNA follows: TGCGCCAGCAGCTTGGCCGTAAGCGTCCAGAACTATGGCTACACCTTC. This chain joins TRBV5-1 and TRBJ1-2, with D unresolved. Between the trimmed V and J ends, which lost 0 bases and 2 bases, there was a span of 14 bases. This CDR3 spans 16 amino acids. Germline-derived CDR1 and CDR2 are SGHRS and YFSETQ.

The V gene is TRBV7-3, the J gene TRBJ1-1; the D gene is possibly TRBD1 (5 bases). The CDR3 is made up of 13 amino acids. Trimming cost V 3 bases and J 2 bases, with 7 bases left between them. In germline, CDR1 is SGHTA, CDR2 FQGTGA. This CDR3 is CASSFQGNTEAFF. CDR3 in DNA: TGTGCCAGCAGCTTTCAGGGTAACACTGAAGCTTTCTTT.

The chain carries TRBV6-1 and TRBJ1-4; 11 bases are a match to TRBD1. The V and J ends lost 1 base and 1 base, in that order; junction bases with no gene match: 8. The CDR3 totals 19 residues. CDR1 and CDR2 from the germline V gene are MNHNS and SASEGT. CDR3 bases: TGTGCCAGCAGTGAAGAAGGGACAGGGGGATTTATAACTAATGAAAAACTGTTTTTT. This gives the protein CASSEEGTGGFITNEKLFF.

This chain joins TRBV5-8 and TRBJ1-5, with D possibly being TRBD1 (5 bases). The CDR3 is 17 residues long. Per germline, CDR1 SGHTS and CDR2 YDEGEE. Trimming took off 0 bases at V and 1 base at J, with 14 bases between the two ends. The CDR3 loop is CASSLGHLGGSNQPQHF. CDR3 bases: TGTGCCAGCAGCTTGGGTCACCTTGGGGGGAGCAATCAGCCCCAGCATTTT.

The gene calls are TRBV11-2 and TRBJ2-1; D may be TRBD1 (5 bases). The CDR3 loop spans 17 amino acids. Deletions cut 2 bases from V and 5 bases from J, with 19 bases between. Germline V gene sequence: CDR1 SGHAT, CDR2 FQNNGV. In DNA form, the CDR3 reads TGTGCCAGCAGCTTAAGTAGGGGCCAGCCCAGGGACAATGAGCAGTTCTTC. The encoded protein is CASSLSRGQPRDNEQFF.

The rearrangement uses TRBV7-8 and TRBJ2-7, with TRBD1 matching over 8 bases. The germline gives CDR1 SGHVS, CDR2 FQNEAQ. The CDR3 length is 18 residues. V lost 4 bases to trimming and J lost 0 bases; unmatched junction nucleotides: 14. CDR3 amino acids: CASSSGRTGTISSYEQYF. In DNA, the CDR3 is TGTGCCAGCAGCTCCGGCAGGACAGGGACCATAAGCTCCTACGAGCAGTACTTC. The full variable domain, with the rest looked up from reference TRBV7-8 and TRBJ2-7, is GAGVSQSPRYKVAKRGQDVALRCDPISGHVSLFWYQQALGQGPEFLTYFQNEAQLDKSGLPSDRFFAERPEGSVSTLKIQRTQQEDSAVYLCASSSGRTGTISSYEQYFGPGTRLTVT.

The V and J genes are TRBV10-3 and TRBJ2-3, with 7 nucleotides matching TRBD1. The CDR3 runs 14 residues. Trimming removed 5 bases from V and 4 bases from J; junction bases left unmatched: 6. The germline CDR1 and CDR2 sequences are ENHRY and SYGVKD. The CDR3 DNA reads TGTGCCATCAGTCCTGACAGGGTGGCAGATACGCAGTATTTT. This translates into CAISPDRVADTQYF.

This chain uses TRBV19 with TRBJ1-2; TRBD1 agrees at 7 bases. Germline assignment: CDR1 LNHDA and CDR2 SQIVND (reference sequence). J lost 4 bases, V lost 6 bases, and 5 bases had no gene match. The CDR3 is 13 residues long. This CDR3 reads CASRRQGFYGYTF. CDR3 nucleotide sequence: TGTGCCAGTAGGAGACAGGGCTTCTATGGCTACACCTTC.

This chain connects TRBV6-5 to TRBJ2-3; D possibly corresponds to TRBD2 (5 bases). The CDR3 spans 13 residues. CDR1 and CDR2 (germline): MNHEY, SVGAGI. Trimming took 8 bases from V and 2 from J, leaving 11 bases between them. In DNA, the CDR3 is TGTGCCAGCGGGGAGAGAGACACAGATACGCAGTATTTT. Translation gives CASGERDTDTQYF.

The CDR3 protein is CASSTAGGSGGYTF. CDR3 nucleotides: TGTGCCAGCAGTACCGCGGGGGGTTCGGGTGGCTACACCTTC. The J gene is TRBJ1-2, the V gene TRBV28; D is possibly TRBD1 (5 bases). CDR1 MDHEN and CDR2 SYDVKM come from the germline V gene. The CDR3 covers 14 residues. V lost 5 bases, J lost 7 bases, and 17 bases lay in between.

V usage is TRBV7-9 and J usage is TRBJ2-5; 13 nucleotides agree with TRBD2. V lost 5 bases, J lost 5 bases, and 5 bases stayed unmatched. CDR3 length: 15 residues. CDR1 is SEHNR, CDR2 FQNEAQ, per germline (reference sequence). The CDR3: CASSLGLAGEETQYF. CDR3 DNA: TGTGCCAGCAGCCTAGGACTAGCGGGAGAGGAGACCCAGTACTTC.

The rearrangement joins TRBV6-6 to TRBJ1-4; 9 nucleotides match TRBD1. The CDR3 covers 16 residues. Germline CDR1 MNHNY, CDR2 SVGAGI (reference sequence). V was pared by 1 base and J by 5 bases, with 5 bases of the junction left unmatched. The CDR3 protein is CASSYFSGTGNEKLFF. The CDR3 region has the DNA TGTGCCAGCAGTTACTTCTCCGGGACAGGGAATGAAAAACTGTTTTTT.

Written as DNA, the CDR3 is TGCGCCAGCAGCTATTTAACTAGTCGAAACACTGAAGCTTTCTTT. It translates to CASSYLTSRNTEAFF. The V call is TRBV5-1, the J call TRBJ1-1, with D unresolved. This CDR3 is built from 15 residues. In germline, CDR1 is SGHRS, CDR2 YFSETQ. The V end lost 3 bases, the J end lost 2 bases, and 14 bases lay between the germline ends.

The chain couples TRBV6-2 or TRBV6-3 to TRBJ1-1; D remains ambiguous. V lost 5 bases, J lost 2 bases, and 15 bases lay in between. The germline gives CDR1 MNHEY, CDR2 SVGEGT. The CDR3 spans 15 residues. CDR3 residues: CASSQTLGVNTEAFF. CDR3 nucleotides: TGTGCCAGCAGTCAAACATTGGGAGTCAACACTGAAGCTTTCTTT.

V is TRBV5-4 and J is TRBJ2-3; weak D call: TRBD1 (5 bases). Trimming took off 4 bases at V and 6 bases at J, with 15 bases between the two ends. Germline assignment: CDR1 SGHNT and CDR2 YYREEE (reference sequence). The CDR3 has 14 amino acids. Here the CDR3 reads CASSPQGWGDTQYF. The DNA of the CDR3 is TGTGCCAGCAGCCCGCAGGGCTGGGGTGATACGCAGTATTTT.

This chain joins TRBV6-5 and TRBJ1-5; TRBD1 aligns across 7 bases. CDR3 length: 14 residues. The junction had 8 bases not matched to a gene; V was cut back by 6 bases and J by 6 bases. In germline, CDR1 is MNHEY, CDR2 SVGAGI. The CDR3 region has the DNA TGTGCCAGCAGAGACAGGGTTAGGGGTCAGCCCCAGCATTTT. As protein: CASRDRVRGQPQHF.

The chain recombines TRBV15 with TRBJ2-7; 7 nucleotides line up with TRBD2. The CDR3 totals 18 residues. Germline CDR1 is LNHNV and CDR2 is YYDKDF (reference sequence). V shed 0 bases, J shed 5 bases, and the junction held 16 bases outside the gene matches. The DNA for the CDR3 is TGTGCCACCAGCAGAGATCTAAGTGGGAGGGTGAGATTGAACGAGCAGTACTTC. Its protein product is CATSRDLSGRVRLNEQYF.

This chain uses TRBV6-2 or TRBV6-3 with TRBJ1-5, with D hard to call. The length of the CDR3 is 16 residues. V lost 0 bases to trimming and J lost 7 bases, with 16 bases between them. Germline CDR1 MNHEY, CDR2 SVGEGT. This chain's CDR3 is CASSYSIHRVRQPQHF. CDR3 nucleotides: TGTGCCAGCAGTTACTCGATACACCGGGTACGCCAGCCCCAGCATTTT.

The chain has TRBV2 and TRBJ2-5; D gene ambiguous. In germline, CDR1 is SNHLY, CDR2 FYNNEI. Trimming left V 11 bases short and J 4 bases short, with 11 bases between. The CDR3 extends over 11 amino acids. This CDR3 reads CARSMRETQYF. Here the CDR3 DNA reads TGTGCCCGATCCATGCGAGAGACCCAGTACTTC. Combining the CDR3 with reference TRBV2 and TRBJ2-5 gives the whole variable domain EPEVTQTPSHQVTQMGQEVILRCVPISNHLYFYWYRQILGQKVEFLVSFYNNEISEKSEIFDDQFSVERPDGSNFTLKIRSTKLEDSAMYFCARSMRETQYFGPGTRLLVL.

The rearrangement joins TRBV10-3 to TRBJ2-2; perhaps TRBD1 as D (5 bases). Germline lookup yields CDR1 ENHRY and CDR2 SYGVKD. The CDR3 runs 14 residues. Trimming shortened V by 0 bases and J by 4 bases, and 6 bases separated the two germline ends. CDR3 nucleotide sequence: TGTGCCATCAGTGAGTCAAGGGGCACCGGGGAGCTGTTTTTT. Its protein is CAISESRGTGELFF.